This T cell receptor (beta chain) was sequenced for a study of blood T cells in healthy people across ages. V lost 4 bases and J lost 6; bases outside the gene matches: 12. Looked up from germline, CDR1 is SGHDT and CDR2 is YYEEEE. CDR3 length equals 17 residues. Peripheral blood from each donor was collected in a volume of ten milliliters. Per sample, extraction of total RNA gave at least 5.5 micrograms in every case. This clonotype was seen a handful of times. What it binds is not known. Study-wide points: In the absence of known donor CMV status, changes in expanded clonotypes were possibly confounded.

A sample-barcoded 5' primer and a J-beta primer mix were used in a second PCR of roughly 7 to 12 cycles. TCRdb analysed the 5' RACE reads with MiXCR anew, one entry per CDR3 protein. The sample carries roughly 570,000 distinct CDR3 sequences, roughly a quarter recorded once. J is TRBJ2-5 and V is TRBV5-6; 13 bases align to TRBD2. Material: blood. The sequence came from a woman aged 70-85 years in good health. This CDR3 is CASSPTSGGASYQTQYF. CDR3 nucleotide sequence: TGTGCCAGCAGCCCCACTAGCGGGGGGGCCTCGTACCAGACCCAGTACTTC.